This paragraph reports one T cell receptor beta chain. Its antigen remains unidentified. This specimen comes from a study of CD8 T cells in ankylosing spondylitis. Findings of the study overall: A motif of fewer than ten highly homologous TCR beta variants was seen as apparently characteristic of ankylosing spondylitis blood.

TCRdb re-called the 5' RACE reads through MiXCR, storing one row per CDR3 protein. Among about 840,000 distinct CDR3 sequences listed, 10% to 15% were seen once. Trimming cost V 1 base and J 9 bases, with 13 bases left between them. The CDR3 length is 14 residues. Germline V gene sequence: CDR1 ENHRY, CDR2 SYGVKD. The sample comprised blood, either unsorted or a sorted T cell fraction (not recorded which). This receptor was obtained from a male donor with ankylosing spondylitis. V gene TRBV10-3 combines with J gene TRBJ2-1; possibly TRBD1 or TRBD2 for D (6 bases each). CDR3 region: CAISEFAEGGEQFF. The CDR3 coding sequence is TGTGCCATCAGTGAGTTCGCGGAGGGGGGTGAGCAGTTCTTC.